This is a list of T cell receptor beta chains from one sample in a study of cytomegalovirus exposure and HLA in healthy donors. TCRdb's copy holds only in-frame clones and misses some; the assay was immunoSEQ multiplex PCR. The sample includes 180,000 or so clones, roughly three quarters of them seen just once. The sample taken for sequencing was PBMCs. Every receptor here comes from a woman in her twenties or thirties in good health and CMV-seropositive. CDR3s include the opening cysteine and the closing phenylalanine or tryptophan. Each record gives: CDR3 DNA, CDR3 protein, J gene, clone size, D gene, V gene. The D gene is left open where the match is weak. Size values are once, few and many counts, or a class for expanded clones, and some rows have none.

cdr3_nt: TGTGCCAGCAGCGTAGGTGAACACAGGGGGCGCGAAACACCCCTCCACTTT
cdr3_aa: CASSVGEHRGRETPLHF
j_call: TRBJ1-6
clone_size: .
d_call: TRBD1
v_call: TRBV9

cdr3_nt: TGCGCCAGCAAACTGACTAGCGGGGCAACCTACGAGCAGTACTTC
cdr3_aa: CASKLTSGATYEQYF
j_call: TRBJ2-7
clone_size: .
d_call: TRBD2
v_call: TRBV5-1

cdr3_nt: TGCGCCAGCAGCCATCGACTAGCGGGGGGCTACGAGCAGTACTTC
cdr3_aa: CASSHRLAGGYEQYF
j_call: TRBJ2-7
clone_size: .
d_call: TRBD2
v_call: TRBV4-3

cdr3_nt: TGTGCCTGGGGACAAAGGGGCCACACCGGGGAGCTGTTTTTT
cdr3_aa: CAWGQRGHTGELFF
j_call: TRBJ2-2
clone_size: .
d_call: .
v_call: TRBV30

cdr3_nt: TGTGCCAGCAGCCAAGGACTAGCGGGGGTCCTGCAACCTTACGAGCAGTACTTC
cdr3_aa: CASSQGLAGVLQPYEQYF
j_call: TRBJ2-7
clone_size: .
d_call: TRBD2
v_call: TRBV4-2

cdr3_nt: TGTGCCAGCAGTGCCCAAACAGGGACGGGAGGCTACACCTTC
cdr3_aa: CASSAQTGTGGYTF
j_call: TRBJ1-2
clone_size: .
d_call: .
v_call: TRBV2

cdr3_nt: TGTGCCAGCGGAGCGGGGGACCAAAATGAGCAGTTCTTC
cdr3_aa: CASGAGDQNEQFF
j_call: TRBJ2-1
clone_size: .
d_call: TRBD2
v_call: TRBV4-2

cdr3_nt: TGTGCCAGTAGGTTTCGGAGTCCCGGGGAGCTGTTTTTT
cdr3_aa: CASRFRSPGELFF
j_call: TRBJ2-2
clone_size: .
d_call: .
v_call: TRBV19

cdr3_nt: TGTGCCAGCAGCCTAGGGGCCTCACCCCTCCACTTT
cdr3_aa: CASSLGASPLHF
j_call: TRBJ1-6
clone_size: .
d_call: .
v_call: TRBV11-2

cdr3_nt: TGTGCCAGTAGTCAGACAGGGTCAGATACGCAGTATTTT
cdr3_aa: CASSQTGSDTQYF
j_call: TRBJ2-3
clone_size: .
d_call: TRBD1
v_call: TRBV19

cdr3_nt: TGTGCCATCAGCGTGGATGAGGACTACAATGAGCAGTTCTTC
cdr3_aa: CAISVDEDYNEQFF
j_call: TRBJ2-1
clone_size: .
d_call: .
v_call: TRBV10-3

cdr3_nt: TGCGCCAGCAGCCTCCAGGGACAGGGGAAAAATGGCTACACCTTC
cdr3_aa: CASSLQGQGKNGYTF
j_call: TRBJ1-2
clone_size: .
d_call: TRBD1
v_call: TRBV4-1

cdr3_nt: TGTGCCAGCAGCCAACAGGGATCTGGAAACACCATATATTTT
cdr3_aa: CASSQQGSGNTIYF
j_call: TRBJ1-3
clone_size: .
d_call: .
v_call: TRBV7-2

cdr3_nt: TGCGCCAGCAGCCAAGGCCGATCCTACGAGCAGTACTTC
cdr3_aa: CASSQGRSYEQYF
j_call: TRBJ2-7
clone_size: .
d_call: .
v_call: TRBV4-3

cdr3_nt: TGTGCCAGCAGCTTGCGACAGGACTCTGGACACACCATATATTTT
cdr3_aa: CASSLRQDSGHTIYF
j_call: TRBJ1-3
clone_size: .
d_call: .
v_call: TRBV7-8

cdr3_nt: TGTGCCAGCAGCCCTCGGACTCACGAGCAGTACTTC
cdr3_aa: CASSPRTHEQYF
j_call: TRBJ2-7
clone_size: .
d_call: .
v_call: TRBV13

cdr3_nt: TGTGCTAGTGGTTTGGTACCCCGGGGGGGAAATACGCAGTATTTT
cdr3_aa: CASGLVPRGGNTQYF
j_call: TRBJ2-3
clone_size: once
d_call: TRBD2
v_call: TRBV12-5

cdr3_nt: TGTGCCAGCAGCTTAACGGGGTCGACCGGGGAGCTGTTTTTT
cdr3_aa: CASSLTGSTGELFF
j_call: TRBJ2-2
clone_size: .
d_call: .
v_call: TRBV7-2

cdr3_nt: TGTGCCAGCAGCTTTGCTAGGGGGGGGCAAGAGACCCAGTACTTC
cdr3_aa: CASSFARGGQETQYF
j_call: TRBJ2-5
clone_size: .
d_call: .
v_call: TRBV13

cdr3_nt: TGCGCCAGCAGTGAAGGGGGAACAGATACGCAGTATTTT
cdr3_aa: CASSEGGTDTQYF
j_call: TRBJ2-3
clone_size: .
d_call: .
v_call: TRBV10-2

cdr3_nt: TGTGCCAGCAGTTCCTTGGGGGAGCTGTTTTTT
cdr3_aa: CASSSLGELFF
j_call: TRBJ2-2
clone_size: .
d_call: .
v_call: TRBV6-5

cdr3_nt: TGCGCCAGCAGCCAAGAACACCGGGGAGATACGCAGTATTTT
cdr3_aa: CASSQEHRGDTQYF
j_call: TRBJ2-3
clone_size: .
d_call: .
v_call: TRBV4-3

cdr3_nt: TGTGCCAGCAGCTTAGAACCAGCGTCTATGGAGCAGTACTTC
cdr3_aa: CASSLEPASMEQYF
j_call: TRBJ2-7
clone_size: .
d_call: .
v_call: TRBV7-2

cdr3_nt: TGTGCCAGCAGCTCCGACGGGAACTATGGCTACACCTTC
cdr3_aa: CASSSDGNYGYTF
j_call: TRBJ1-2
clone_size: few
d_call: .
v_call: TRBV7-9

cdr3_nt: TGTGCCAGCAGCCCCCGGACTAGCGACACCGGGGAGCTGTTTTTT
cdr3_aa: CASSPRTSDTGELFF
j_call: TRBJ2-2
clone_size: .
d_call: TRBD2
v_call: TRBV7-6

cdr3_nt: TGTGCCAGCTCACCACCGTCAGGGCGGGGGGGTGAAAATGAGCAGTTCTTC
cdr3_aa: CASSPPSGRGGENEQFF
j_call: TRBJ2-1
clone_size: .
d_call: TRBD2
v_call: TRBV18

cdr3_nt: TGCGCCAGTCTAGCGGGGACAATGCAAGAGACCCAGTACTTC
cdr3_aa: CASLAGTMQETQYF
j_call: TRBJ2-5
clone_size: .
d_call: TRBD2
v_call: TRBV10-2

cdr3_nt: TGTGCCACCAACCCCCAGGGTCTGACTGAAAAACTGTTTTTT
cdr3_aa: CATNPQGLTEKLFF
j_call: TRBJ1-4
clone_size: .
d_call: .
v_call: TRBV28

cdr3_nt: TGTGCCAGCAGCCCCCGGTCCTACGAGCAGTACTTC
cdr3_aa: CASSPRSYEQYF
j_call: TRBJ2-7
clone_size: .
d_call: .
v_call: TRBV7-6

cdr3_nt: TGTGCCAGCAATCAGGGGGCGAAACGGGCAGGCGCTTTCTTT
cdr3_aa: CASNQGAKRAGAFF
j_call: TRBJ1-1
clone_size: .
d_call: TRBD1
v_call: TRBV11-2

cdr3_nt: TGTGCCAGCAGTTTAGCCCAGGGGGCTCGAAATCAGCCCCAGCATTTT
cdr3_aa: CASSLAQGARNQPQHF
j_call: TRBJ1-5
clone_size: .
d_call: TRBD1
v_call: TRBV28

cdr3_nt: TGCAGTGCTGTATCGGGGACACCCCTCCACTTT
cdr3_aa: CSAVSGTPLHF
j_call: TRBJ1-6
clone_size: .
d_call: .
v_call: TRBV20-1

cdr3_nt: TGTGCCATCAGTGGGACAGCTCCTAGCGGGGGGGCCTACGAGCAGTACTTC
cdr3_aa: CAISGTAPSGGAYEQYF
j_call: TRBJ2-7
clone_size: .
d_call: TRBD2
v_call: TRBV10-3

cdr3_nt: TGTGCCAGCAGCGTGGGACTAGCGGGGGGGCCCTACGAGCAGTACTTC
cdr3_aa: CASSVGLAGGPYEQYF
j_call: TRBJ2-7
clone_size: .
d_call: TRBD2
v_call: TRBV9

cdr3_nt: TGTGCCAGCAGCTTATCTAGTAGCGGGGGGCGGAGAGGGGAGACCCAGTACTTC
cdr3_aa: CASSLSSSGGRRGETQYF
j_call: TRBJ2-5
clone_size: .
d_call: TRBD2
v_call: TRBV7-8

cdr3_nt: TGTGCCAGCAGTTTATGGGGGACAGGGCTCGGTCAGCCCCAGCATTTT
cdr3_aa: CASSLWGTGLGQPQHF
j_call: TRBJ1-5
clone_size: .
d_call: TRBD1
v_call: TRBV28

cdr3_nt: TGCGCCAGCACCCTCAGCGGGACACTGAACACTGAAGCTTTCTTT
cdr3_aa: CASTLSGTLNTEAFF
j_call: TRBJ1-1
clone_size: .
d_call: .
v_call: TRBV5-1

cdr3_nt: TGTGCCAGCAGTTTATCCGGGACAGGGAGGGCTTCACCCCTCCACTTT
cdr3_aa: CASSLSGTGRASPLHF
j_call: TRBJ1-6
clone_size: .
d_call: TRBD1
v_call: TRBV27

cdr3_nt: TGTGCCAGCAGTCCCCGTGGGAGTTATAGCAATCAGCCCCAGCATTTT
cdr3_aa: CASSPRGSYSNQPQHF
j_call: TRBJ1-5
clone_size: .
d_call: .
v_call: TRBV28

cdr3_nt: TGTGCCAGCACCTCTACTTATAATTCACCCCTCCACTTT
cdr3_aa: CASTSTYNSPLHF
j_call: TRBJ1-6
clone_size: .
d_call: .
v_call: TRBV6-5

cdr3_nt: TGTGCCAGCTCACCCACCTGGCAGGGAAGTGGTGGCTACACCTTC
cdr3_aa: CASSPTWQGSGGYTF
j_call: TRBJ1-2
clone_size: .
d_call: .
v_call: TRBV18

cdr3_nt: TGTGCCAGCAGCGTAAAGGGGGCAAACACTGAAGCTTTCTTT
cdr3_aa: CASSVKGANTEAFF
j_call: TRBJ1-1
clone_size: .
d_call: TRBD1
v_call: TRBV9

cdr3_nt: TGTGCCAGTAGTATAAGCCCGGGGACAGGGCCTGGAAACACCATATATTTT
cdr3_aa: CASSISPGTGPGNTIYF
j_call: TRBJ1-3
clone_size: .
d_call: TRBD1
v_call: TRBV19

cdr3_nt: TGCAGTGCTAGAGGGCCCCATGGCTACACCTTC
cdr3_aa: CSARGPHGYTF
j_call: TRBJ1-2
clone_size: few
d_call: .
v_call: TRBV20-1

cdr3_nt: TGTGCTAGTGGCACGGGAGGGGGGGATACGCAGTATTTT
cdr3_aa: CASGTGGGDTQYF
j_call: TRBJ2-3
clone_size: .
d_call: TRBD2
v_call: TRBV12-5

cdr3_nt: TGTGCCAGTAGCCTAGCACGGGGGGGCTACACCTTC
cdr3_aa: CASSLARGGYTF
j_call: TRBJ1-2
clone_size: .
d_call: .
v_call: TRBV19

cdr3_nt: TGTGCCAGCAGTGGGCTCCCGGGGGGGAATGAGCAGTTCTTC
cdr3_aa: CASSGLPGGNEQFF
j_call: TRBJ2-1
clone_size: once
d_call: TRBD2
v_call: TRBV28

cdr3_nt: TGTGCCAGCAGTTTGGGACAGGGATACACCGGGGAGCTGTTTTTT
cdr3_aa: CASSLGQGYTGELFF
j_call: TRBJ2-2
clone_size: .
d_call: TRBD1
v_call: TRBV6-5

cdr3_nt: TGCGCCAGCAGCCTGGGACTAGCGGCCGAGCAGTTCTTC
cdr3_aa: CASSLGLAAEQFF
j_call: TRBJ2-1
clone_size: .
d_call: TRBD2
v_call: TRBV5-1

cdr3_nt: TGTGCCAGTAGTAAAGGGACAGGGACAGAGGGCTCCTACGAGCAGTACTTC
cdr3_aa: CASSKGTGTEGSYEQYF
j_call: TRBJ2-7
clone_size: .
d_call: TRBD1
v_call: TRBV19

cdr3_nt: TGTGCCTGGAGTACGGGACAGGGGGGTGGCTACACCTTC
cdr3_aa: CAWSTGQGGGYTF
j_call: TRBJ1-2
clone_size: once
d_call: TRBD1
v_call: TRBV30

cdr3_nt: TGTGCCAGCAGCTTTGGTCGAGGGAGCTCCTACGAGCAGTACTTC
cdr3_aa: CASSFGRGSSYEQYF
j_call: TRBJ2-7
clone_size: .
d_call: .
v_call: TRBV11-2

cdr3_nt: TGTGCCAGCAGCGTAGAAGGGCAGGGGGGCCTGCCAGCGTACTTC
cdr3_aa: CASSVEGQGGLPAYF
j_call: TRBJ2-5
clone_size: .
d_call: .
v_call: TRBV9

cdr3_nt: TGTGCCAGCAAGAAGGTAGCTAGCGGGGGCACAGATACGCAGTATTTT
cdr3_aa: CASKKVASGGTDTQYF
j_call: TRBJ2-3
clone_size: .
d_call: TRBD2
v_call: TRBV2

cdr3_nt: TGTGCCAGCAGCCCGGGACAGGTTTACAATCAGCCCCAGCATTTT
cdr3_aa: CASSPGQVYNQPQHF
j_call: TRBJ1-5
clone_size: .
d_call: TRBD1
v_call: TRBV7-2

cdr3_nt: TGTGCCAGCAGCCTCGGGGGGCCCCTCCACTTT
cdr3_aa: CASSLGGPLHF
j_call: TRBJ1-6
clone_size: .
d_call: .
v_call: TRBV14

cdr3_nt: TGTGCCAGTAGTATTAGGCTAGCGGGGGCCATCGTTGGTTTT
cdr3_aa: CASSIRLAGAIVGF
j_call: TRBJ2-3
clone_size: .
d_call: TRBD2
v_call: TRBV19

cdr3_nt: TGTGCCAGCAGCGCCGAGCGGGGCCCCTCCTACAATGAGCAGTTCTTC
cdr3_aa: CASSAERGPSYNEQFF
j_call: TRBJ2-1
clone_size: .
d_call: TRBD2
v_call: TRBV5-6

cdr3_nt: TGTGCCAGCAGCTTAGGCAGGGCAGTTTCGGGTGAAAAACTGTTTTTT
cdr3_aa: CASSLGRAVSGEKLFF
j_call: TRBJ1-4
clone_size: .
d_call: .
v_call: TRBV11-2

cdr3_nt: TGTGCCAGCAGCCTTGATGGAGGGTCATATGGCTACACCTTC
cdr3_aa: CASSLDGGSYGYTF
j_call: TRBJ1-2
clone_size: .
d_call: .
v_call: TRBV5-6